The 30 T cell receptor beta chains in this list originate from one sample, sequenced in a study of cytotoxic CD8 clonotypes in ibrutinib-treated CLL. Data came from immunoSEQ multiplex PCR; TCRdb stores just in-frame clones and leaves some out. This table has 190,000 or so clones, 55% to 85% appearing once. The source was PBMCs, collected after 24 months of ibrutinib treatment. The receptors stem from a human donor with chronic lymphocytic leukemia.

A few counts support this clone. The gene calls are TRBV6-1 and TRBJ2-5, with D hard to call. The CDR3 consists of 15 residues. V lost 2 bases to trimming and J lost 5 bases, with 15 bases between them. Germline V CDR1 and CDR2: MNHNS, SASEGT. CDR3 DNA: TGTGCCAGCAGTGAATTTTTAGGGTTTTTGGAGACCCAGTACTTC. Amino acid sequence: CASSEFLGFLETQYF.

In this sample, this clone turned up a few times. This chain links TRBV7-8 with TRBJ2-7, with unresolved D. V dropped 5 bases and J dropped 4 bases, with 12 bases sitting between them. Germline V gene sequence: CDR1 SGHVS, CDR2 FQNEAQ. The CDR3 consists of 13 residues. CDR3 nucleotides: TGTGCCAGCAGCCCCACCCGACGATACGAGCAGTACTTC. Translation: CASSPTRRYEQYF.

The chain has TRBV19 and TRBJ1-5, with unresolved D. Germline V gene sequence: CDR1 LNHDA, CDR2 SQIVND (reference sequence). V was clipped by 6 bases and J by 2 bases, with 5 bases between them. This CDR3 has 12 amino acids. The CDR3 protein is CASRQGNQPQHF. CDR3 bases: TGTGCCAGTAGGCAGGGCAATCAGCCCCAGCATTTT.

The CDR3 coding sequence is TGTGCCACCAGCAGACCTCCGGGACAGGGGGTCTACGAGCAGTACTTC. Protein product: CATSRPPGQGVYEQYF. The chain carries TRBV15 and TRBJ2-7; 11 bases fit TRBD1. V gave up 2 bases and J gave up 3 bases; unmatched junction bases: 6. CDR1 LNHNV and CDR2 YYDKDF come from the germline V gene (reference sequence). The CDR3 consists of 16 residues.

V is TRBV4-1 and J is TRBJ2-7; the D gene could be TRBD1 or TRBD2 (5 bases each). Per the germline V gene, CDR1 is MGHRA and CDR2 is YSYEKL. V was clipped by 1 base and J by 0 bases, with 13 bases between them. CDR3 length equals 16 residues. As DNA, the CDR3 is TGCGCCAGCAGCCAAGTCCCGGGGCGAGCCTCCTACGAGCAGTACTTC. Its protein product is CASSQVPGRASYEQYF.

This chain connects TRBV27 to TRBJ2-5, with 10 nucleotides matching TRBD2. The CDR3 contains 14 residues. The V and J ends lost 6 bases and 4 bases, in that order; junction bases with no gene match: 5. Germline V gene lookup returns CDR1 MNHEY and CDR2 SMNVEV (reference sequence). The CDR3 sequence: CASSRAGGLETQYF. CDR3 DNA: TGTGCCAGCAGCCGAGCGGGAGGGCTAGAGACCCAGTACTTC.

The genes are TRBV10-3 and TRBJ1-5; D remains ambiguous. Germline-derived CDR1 and CDR2 are ENHRY and SYGVKD. With 10 bases removed from V and 7 bases from J, the gap between germline ends came to 11 bases. This CDR3 comprises 11 residues. The CDR3 reads CATGLGQPQHF. The DNA for the CDR3 is TGTGCCACCGGATTAGGACAGCCCCAGCATTTT.

The chain has TRBV9 and TRBJ2-7, with 8 bases lining up with TRBD1. This CDR3 has 14 amino acids. V lost 3 bases and J lost 7; bases outside the gene matches: 9. CDR1 SGDLS and CDR2 YYNGEE come from the germline V gene. The CDR3 coding sequence is TGTGCCAGCAGCGCGGGGCAGGGGGCCGTTGAGCAGTACTTC. Residues: CASSAGQGAVEQYF.

CDR3 nucleotide sequence: TGTGCCAGCAGCTTGCCGCTAGTAGGCTATGGCTACACCTTC. Amino acids: CASSLPLVGYGYTF. The gene calls are TRBV9 and TRBJ1-2; D is undetermined. This CDR3 spans 14 amino acids. Per germline, CDR1 SGDLS and CDR2 YYNGEE. V lost 4 bases to trimming and J lost 4 bases, with 14 bases between them.

The V gene is TRBV9, the J gene TRBJ1-1, with no clear D. CDR3 length: 12 amino acids. Trimming shortened V by 3 bases and J by 8 bases, and 11 bases separated the two germline ends. Germline assignment: CDR1 SGDLS and CDR2 YYNGEE. The DNA of the CDR3 is TGTGCCAGCAGCGCCGGATACAGAGAAGCTTTCTTT. Its protein is CASSAGYREAFF.

This rearrangement joins TRBV10-3 to TRBJ1-5, with 8 positions matching TRBD1. Germline-derived CDR1 and CDR2 are ENHRY and SYGVKD. The CDR3 spans 14 residues. V was pared by 3 bases and J by 7 bases, with 5 bases of the junction left unmatched. CDR3 loop: CAISDSGQGQPQHF. Here the CDR3 DNA reads TGTGCCATCAGTGACTCTGGACAGGGACAGCCCCAGCATTTT.

The chain uses TRBV28 and TRBJ2-1, with 9 bases matching TRBD2. The V gene's germline CDR1 is MDHEN and CDR2 SYDVKM. CDR3 length equals 15 residues. Trimming cost V 4 bases and J 12 bases; bases outside gene matches: 13. CDR3 loop: CASSSLAGLTLVQFF. The CDR3 coding sequence is TGTGCCAGCAGTTCCCTAGCGGGACTCACCTTAGTGCAGTTCTTC.

The V gene is TRBV6-6, the J gene TRBJ2-5; 10 bases fit TRBD1. The CDR3 has 15 residues. Losses at the gene ends were 2 bases for V and 4 bases for J; bases not matched to a gene: 4. Germline loops: CDR1 MNHNY, CDR2 SVGAGI (reference sequence). This CDR3 reads CASSYPGQGSETQYF. Written as DNA, the CDR3 is TGTGCCAGCAGTTACCCGGGACAGGGGTCAGAGACCCAGTACTTC.

Written as DNA, the CDR3 is TGTGCCAGCACCTTAACAGGGGACTCCTACAATGAGCAGTTCTTC. Amino acids: CASTLTGDSYNEQFF. The chain combines TRBV6-6 with TRBJ2-1; 7 bases are a match to TRBD1. Trimming at V came to 7 bases and at J to 0 bases, leaving 6 bases not matched to a gene. CDR3 length: 15 residues. The germline gives CDR1 MNHNY, CDR2 SVGAGI (reference sequence).

This chain uses TRBV28 with TRBJ2-1; D is perhaps TRBD1 (6 bases). Germline loops: CDR1 MDHEN, CDR2 SYDVKM. Trimming pared 9 bases from V and 0 bases from J, leaving 15 bases between. The CDR3 extends over 15 amino acids. The CDR3 DNA follows: TGTGCCAGTAAACAAAGGGGGAGCTCCTACAATGAGCAGTTCTTC. Translating it yields CASKQRGSSYNEQFF.

The chain carries TRBV7-9 and TRBJ2-5, with D possibly being TRBD1 or TRBD2 (5 bases each). The germline V gene encodes CDR1 SEHNR and CDR2 FQNEAQ (reference sequence). Trimming removed 2 bases from V and 5 bases from J, with 12 bases in between. The CDR3 is made up of 14 amino acids. The CDR3 spells CASSLSGTGETQYF. The CDR3 region has the DNA TGTGCCAGCAGCTTATCTGGGACCGGGGAGACCCAGTACTTC.

The V call is TRBV30, the J call TRBJ2-1, with 7 nucleotides matching TRBD2. The CDR3 has 21 amino acids. V shed 2 bases, J shed 4 bases, and the junction held 26 bases outside the gene matches. Germline V lookup: CDR1 GTSNPN, CDR2 SVGIG (reference sequence). CDR3 bases: TGTGCCTGGAGTATCGAGGGGTCCGGTCTAGCGGCCTTAGCTCTATACAATGAGCAGTTCTTC. It is translated as CAWSIEGSGLAALALYNEQFF.

The V call is TRBV4-2, the J call TRBJ2-3; D gene ambiguous. The CDR3 loop spans 16 amino acids. CDR1 is LGHNA and CDR2 is YNFKEQ in the germline V gene. Trimming removed 0 bases from V and 1 base from J, with 11 bases in between. The CDR3 sequence is CASSQDWVKGTDTQYF. The DNA of the CDR3 is TGTGCCAGCAGCCAAGATTGGGTTAAAGGCACAGATACGCAGTATTTT.

This chain uses TRBV6-1 with TRBJ2-7; TRBD1 might be the D (6 bases). CDR1 and CDR2 from the germline V gene are MNHNS and SASEGT. V lost 8 bases and J 3 bases, leaving 17 bases between the germline ends. This CDR3 comprises 14 residues. The chain's CDR3 is CASETWDTYYEQYF. The DNA of the CDR3 is TGTGCCAGCGAGACGTGGGACACCTACTACGAGCAGTACTTC.

This clone was seen a handful of times. The chain joins TRBV28 to TRBJ2-3, with 11 bases fitting TRBD2. The trim removed 7 bases at V and 5 bases at J, leaving 8 bases unmatched. Germline V gene data show CDR1 as MDHEN and CDR2 as SYDVKM. This CDR3 is built from 15 residues. The CDR3 here is CASNIAGGSRDTQYF. The CDR3 nucleotides are TGTGCCAGCAATATAGCGGGAGGGAGCCGAGATACGCAGTATTTT.

This chain joins TRBV7-9 and TRBJ2-3; 8 bases match TRBD1. This CDR3 has 13 amino acids. The V segment lost 11 bases and the J segment 5 bases; nucleotides outside the gene matches: 9. The germline CDR1 and CDR2 sequences are SEHNR and FQNEAQ (reference sequence). The CDR3 is CAGHQGAGDTQYF. CDR3 sequence (DNA): TGTGCCGGGCATCAGGGGGCGGGAGATACGCAGTATTTT.

This rearrangement joins TRBV29-1 to TRBJ1-1; 7 bases align to TRBD1. The junction had 10 bases not matched to a gene; V was cut back by 8 bases and J by 4 bases. Germline assignment: CDR1 SQVTM and CDR2 ANQGSEA. This CDR3 comprises 13 residues. The CDR3 is CSSEKTGATEAFF. Written as DNA, the CDR3 is TGCAGCTCAGAAAAAACAGGGGCCACTGAAGCTTTCTTT. Together with reference TRBV29-1 and TRBJ1-1, the CDR3 gives the full variable domain: SAVISQKPSRDICQRGTSLTIQCQVDSQVTMMFWYRQQPGQSLTLIATANQGSEATYESGFVIDKFPISRPNLTFSTLTVSNMSPEDSSIYLCSSEKTGATEAFFGQGTRLTVV.

The J gene is TRBJ2-1, the V gene TRBV7-9, with 15 bases identical to TRBD2. The V gene end was trimmed by 5 bases and the J gene end by 7 bases; junction bases not matched to a gene: 3. The CDR3 runs 15 residues. The germline CDR1 and CDR2 sequences are SEHNR and FQNEAQ (reference sequence). The CDR3 DNA sequence: TGTGCCAGCAGCCTAGGGACTAGCGGGAGGAATGAGCAGTTCTTC. Translated, it gives CASSLGTSGRNEQFF. The entire variable domain, with the rest obtained from reference TRBV7-9 and TRBJ2-1, is as follows: DTGVSQNPRHKITKRGQNVTFRCDPISEHNRLYWYRQTLGQGPEFLTYFQNEAQLEKSRLLSDRFSAERPKGSFSTLEIQRTEQGDSAMYLCASSLGTSGRNEQFFGPGTRLTVL.

CDR3 bases: TGTGCCAGCAGTTATACCCTCGGGACAACAGAGCAGTTCTTC. This sequence encodes CASSYTLGTTEQFF. The V call is TRBV6-5, the J call TRBJ2-1, with a tentative D call TRBD1 (6 bases). Germline CDR1 reads MNHEY; CDR2 reads SVGAGI. CDR3 size: 14 residues. Trimming left V 3 bases short and J 10 bases short, with 16 bases between.

V usage is TRBV19 and J usage is TRBJ2-5; the match to TRBD2 covers 8 bases. Germline loops: CDR1 LNHDA, CDR2 SQIVND (reference sequence). V lost 4 bases, J lost 5 bases, and 3 bases stayed unmatched. The length of the CDR3 is 13 residues. CDR3 sequence reads: CASSSGRLETQYF. The CDR3 DNA sequence: TGTGCCAGTAGTAGCGGGAGGTTGGAGACCCAGTACTTC.

The CDR3 region is CASSLRDRGTDTQYF. The CDR3 DNA reads as TGTGCCAGCAGCTTAAGGGACAGGGGCACAGATACGCAGTATTTT. This chain joins TRBV7-3 and TRBJ2-3, with 9 bases that match TRBD1. V dropped 1 base and J dropped 1; count of bases not matched to a gene: 0. Germline CDR1 SGHTA, CDR2 FQGTGA. The CDR3 has 15 amino acids.

V and J are TRBV19 and TRBJ2-2, with unresolved D. The CDR3 is 18 residues long. Trimming took off 1 base at V and 1 base at J, with 16 bases between the two ends. In germline, CDR1 is LNHDA, CDR2 SQIVND (reference sequence). The CDR3 DNA reads TGTGCCAGTAGTATAGGACGTTCTGCCAGGTTGAACACCGGGGAGCTGTTTTTT. This gives the protein CASSIGRSARLNTGELFF.

The V call is TRBV5-4, the J call TRBJ2-1; D is perhaps TRBD1 (7 bases). The CDR3 covers 16 residues. The ends were cut back, 4 bases at V and 0 bases at J, with 14 bases in the middle. Germline V gene lookup returns CDR1 SGHNT and CDR2 YYREEE (reference sequence). The CDR3 here is CASSGGTASSYNEQFF. CDR3 DNA sequence: TGTGCCAGCAGCGGAGGGACAGCTAGCTCCTACAATGAGCAGTTCTTC.

The chain links TRBV4-2 to TRBJ1-5; unclear D gene. Germline V gives CDR1 LGHNA, CDR2 YNFKEQ. The V and J ends lost 0 bases and 0 bases respectively, with 12 bases between them. The CDR3 runs 17 residues. The CDR3 bases are TGTGCCAGCAGCCAAGATCCTGCGCCCAGTAGCAATCAGCCCCAGCATTTT. It yields the protein CASSQDPAPSSNQPQHF.

The chain combines TRBV5-6 with TRBJ1-1, with unresolved D. The CDR3 has 16 residues. V lost 2 bases to trimming and J lost 1 base, with 15 bases between them. The germline CDR1 and CDR2 sequences are SGHDT and YYEEEE. The CDR3 sequence is CASSLVFTTQNTEAFF. The CDR3 DNA follows: TGTGCCAGCAGCTTAGTATTTACGACCCAGAACACTGAAGCTTTCTTT.